This T cell receptor (beta chain) was identified during a study of graft-versus-host responses after intestinal transplantation. The overall study: Recipients had multivisceral, liver-intestinal, or isolated intestinal transplants. Every one of the recipients received anti-thymocyte globulin induction and afterwards took tacrolimus and steroids for 3 to 4 years.

Sequencing was performed with immunoSEQ multiplex PCR; in TCRdb, only in-frame clones are kept and a portion is missing. Among 9,700 or so clones listed, nearly 80% were seen once. The CDR3 sequence is 13 residues long. Per the germline V gene, CDR1 is MNHEY and CDR2 is SMNVEV (reference sequence). Study-wide results and limits: Recipient bone marrow held GvH clones, some seen earlier in ileum or blood. GvH clone levels peaked in circulation, and this peak was associated with early post-transplant HvG declines.

The authors processed graft tissue to release intraepithelial and lamina propria lymphocytes. Remarks on this clone: What it binds is unknown.

V usage is TRBV27 and J usage is TRBJ2-5; D is unresolved. The J call may be in error: the DNA end matches TRBJ2-7 better. The receptor's source is a human patient who received an intestinal transplant, so some T cells may come from the graft donor. This specimen was ileum tissue, taken 500 to 550 days after intestinal transplant. CDR3 region: CASSLSPGHEQYF. CDR3 sequence (DNA): TGTGCCAGCAGTTTATCCCCAGGCCACGAGCAGTACTTC.